This entry lists 19 T cell receptor beta chains sequenced from one sample in a study of T cells in Graves' hyperthyroidism and ophthalmopathy. Amplified TCR beta CDR3 regions came from RNA transcripts. An initial round of RT-PCR targeting the TCR CDR3 relied on the HTBI primer set. TCRdb reanalysed the multiplex PCR reads using MiXCR and keeps one entry per CDR3 protein. The table includes about 520,000 distinct CDR3 sequences, roughly a quarter detected once. Sequencing was done on a sample of blood. The receptor set was obtained from a woman in her 30s with Graves' ophthalmopathy.

This clonotype has more than one count but fewer than ten. The V call is TRBV6-5, the J call TRBJ1-1; D is unclear. The length of the CDR3 is 14 residues. Germline V gives CDR1 MNHEY, CDR2 SVGAGI. V lost 2 bases and J lost 1, with 8 bases in between. As DNA, the CDR3 is TGTGCCAGCAGTTACAGGGAAGGGAACACTGAAGCTTTCTTT. It encodes CASSYREGNTEAFF.

This clonotype was observed many times. This chain connects TRBV29-1 to TRBJ2-5; 7 bases agree with TRBD1. Germline V CDR1 and CDR2: SQVTM, ANQGSEA. This CDR3 has 13 residues. With V trimmed by 3 bases and J by 2 bases, 3 bases remained unmatched. The DNA for the CDR3 is TGCAGCGTTGAGGGGACAGTTCAAGAGACCCAGTACTTC. Its translation: CSVEGTVQETQYF.

As for this clonotype: A read error may be the cause here, since a much bigger clone is one base away. The chain recombines TRBV20-1 with TRBJ2-5, with a possible D match to TRBD2 (6 bases). The CDR3 runs to 13 residues. Looked up from germline, CDR1 is DFQATT and CDR2 is SNEGSKA (reference sequence). The CDR3 nucleotides are TGCAGTGCTAGCCGCATCGGGGGAGAGACCAAGTACTTC. This sequence encodes CSASRIGGETKYF.

This clonotype was seen a single time. The DNA for the CDR3 is TGCGCCAGCAGCCAACATTCTCTACAGGGGGGCACCCAAGAGACCCAGTACTTC. Translation gives CASSQHSLQGGTQETQYF. The chain uses TRBV4-1 and TRBJ2-5; 8 nucleotides agree with TRBD1. The CDR3 length is 18 residues. Germline CDR1 MGHRA, CDR2 YSYEKL. The trim removed 2 bases at V and 1 base at J, leaving 12 bases unmatched.

This clonotype appeared a few times. The chain employs TRBV6-5 and TRBJ1-1; D may be TRBD1 (5 bases). V lost 0 bases, J lost 5 bases, and 10 bases lay in between. The CDR3 runs 14 residues. CDR1 is MNHEY and CDR2 is SVGAGI in the germline V gene. This CDR3 reads CASSYSPGSTEAFF. CDR3 DNA: TGTGCCAGCAGTTACTCGCCAGGGAGTACTGAAGCTTTCTTT.

In this sample, this clonotype turned up many times. The chain couples TRBV7-2 to TRBJ2-5; no definite D call. Germline V gene lookup returns CDR1 SGHTA and CDR2 FQGNSA. The V gene lost 0 bases and the J gene lost 4 bases, with 3 bases spanning the gap. The CDR3 consists of 12 residues. This chain's CDR3 is CASSLARETQYF. CDR3 in DNA: TGTGCCAGCAGCTTAGCCCGAGAGACCCAGTACTTC.

The J gene is TRBJ2-7, the V gene TRBV7-8; D gene unclear. This CDR3 contains 11 residues. From germline, CDR1 is SGHVS and CDR2 FQNEAQ. The V and J ends lost 5 bases and 4 bases respectively, with 6 bases between them. The CDR3 DNA reads TGTGCCAGCAGCCGCCATTACGAGCAGTACTTC. Translating it yields CASSRHYEQYF. Complete variable domain (other parts from reference TRBV7-8 and TRBJ2-7): GAGVSQSPRYKVAKRGQDVALRCDPISGHVSLFWYQQALGQGPEFLTYFQNEAQLDKSGLPSDRFFAERPEGSVSTLKIQRTQQEDSAVYLCASSRHYEQYFGPGTRLTVT.

In its sample, this clonotype was seen many times. The chain recombines TRBV28 with TRBJ1-3; a weak D match, TRBD1 (6 bases). The germline gives CDR1 MDHEN, CDR2 SYDVKM. CDR3 length equals 16 residues. Trimming left V 5 bases short and J 4 bases short, with 18 bases between. DNA of the CDR3: TGTGCCAGCAGTCTTTGGACAGCTCCCAGGGGAAACACCATATATTTT. Its protein is CASSLWTAPRGNTIYF.

This clonotype was seen at least ten times. This chain joins TRBV10-3 and TRBJ2-5, with TRBD1 matching over 8 bases. The CDR3 has 14 amino acids. With V trimmed by 8 bases and J by 4 bases, 9 bases remained unmatched. Germline CDR1 and CDR2: ENHRY and SYGVKD. The CDR3: CAIGFTGTGETQYF. Written as DNA, the CDR3 is TGTGCCATCGGCTTCACAGGGACAGGAGAGACCCAGTACTTC.

In its sample, this clonotype was seen many times. The V and J genes are TRBV6-2 or TRBV6-3 and TRBJ1-2; the D is unclear. Germline V gene data show CDR1 as MNHEY and CDR2 as SVGEGT. Trimming pared 4 bases from V and 5 bases from J, leaving 14 bases between. The CDR3 covers 14 residues. The CDR3, as DNA: TGTGCCAGCAGTTCCGTTTTGGTGGCTTATGGCTACACCTTC. It specifies CASSSVLVAYGYTF.

This clonotype was seen at least ten times. The rearrangement links TRBV5-1 to TRBJ2-7; possible D gene TRBD1, 6 bases. CDR3 length: 14 amino acids. Germline lookup yields CDR1 SGHRS and CDR2 YFSETQ. Trimming took off 7 bases at V and 2 bases at J, with 16 bases between the two ends. CDR3 nucleotides: TGCGCCAGCTCCTGGTCGGGACAACCCTACGAGCAGTACTTC. Protein sequence: CASSWSGQPYEQYF.

This clonotype showed up just a few times. A much larger clone lies a single base off, so this may be a read error. The CDR3 region is CASRWGSTGELFF. CDR3 sequence (DNA): TGTGCCAGCAGATGGGGGAGCACCGGGGAGCTGTTTTTT. This chain joins TRBV12-3 or TRBV12-4 and TRBJ2-2; TRBD1 or TRBD2 may be the D gene (5 bases each). V was trimmed by 6 bases and J by 4 bases, leaving 9 bases between them. The length of the CDR3 is 13 residues.

This clonotype came up a few times. The rearrangement uses TRBV18 and TRBJ2-7; D is uncertain. Per the germline V gene, CDR1 is KGHSH and CDR2 is LQKENI. This CDR3 region has 14 residues. V was pared by 2 bases and J by 0 bases, with 8 bases between. The CDR3 nucleotides read TGTGCCAGCTCACCAGAGACGACCTCCTACGAGCAGTACTTC. It codes for CASSPETTSYEQYF.

The chain uses TRBV2 and TRBJ2-7; D perhaps matches TRBD2 (6 bases). The CDR3 covers 13 residues. The V gene's germline CDR1 is SNHLY and CDR2 FYNNEI. The V gene lost 11 bases and the J gene lost 2 bases, with 16 bases spanning the gap. The CDR3 sequence: CAGMGGGTYEQYF. The CDR3 DNA sequence: TGTGCCGGGATGGGCGGCGGGACCTACGAGCAGTACTTC.

This clonotype was picked up many times. The rearrangement uses TRBV19 and TRBJ1-2, with D hard to call. V was shortened by 3 bases and J by 8 bases, with 10 bases between the two germline ends. Germline loops: CDR1 LNHDA, CDR2 SQIVND (reference sequence). The CDR3 covers 12 residues. DNA of the CDR3: TGTGCCAGTAGTATTCCGGGCTACGGCTACACCTTC. It translates to CASSIPGYGYTF. The whole variable domain, filled in from reference TRBV19 and TRBJ1-2, reads DGGITQSPKYLFRKEGQNVTLSCEQNLNHDAMYWYRQDPGQGLRLIYYSQIVNDFQKGDIAEGYSVSREKKESFPLTVTSAQKNPTAFYLCASSIPGYGYTFGSGTRLTVV.

The chain links TRBV28 to TRBJ2-5; 7 bases are a match to TRBD1. The CDR3 loop spans 14 amino acids. Germline CDR1 and CDR2: MDHEN and SYDVKM. The junction had 7 bases not matched to a gene; V was cut back by 5 bases and J by 4 bases. CDR3 nucleotide sequence: TGTGCCAGCAGTGAAGCGACAGGGCCAGAGACCCAGTACTTC. As protein: CASSEATGPETQYF.

In this sample, this clonotype turned up many times. The chain uses TRBV20-1 and TRBJ1-2; D gene ambiguous. V was pared by 3 bases and J by 8 bases, with 13 bases between. Germline assignment: CDR1 DFQATT and CDR2 SNEGSKA (reference sequence). The CDR3 loop spans 12 amino acids. CDR3 DNA: TGCAGTGCTAGTTCCCCATTCCGGGGCTACACCTTC. This encodes CSASSPFRGYTF.

This clonotype appeared many times. This rearrangement joins TRBV27 to TRBJ2-2; TRBD1 aligns across 7 bases. There are 13 residues in the CDR3. CDR1 MNHEY and CDR2 SMNVEV come from the germline V gene (reference sequence). The V and J ends lost 5 bases and 3 bases, in that order; junction bases with no gene match: 0. In DNA, the CDR3 is TGTGCCAGCAGTACAGGGGACACCGGGGAGCTGTTTTTT. It translates to CASSTGDTGELFF.

Ten or more counts support this clonotype. V is TRBV3-1 and J is TRBJ1-2, with D perhaps TRBD1 (5 bases). V was shortened by 5 bases and J by 1 base, with 14 bases between the two germline ends. The germline V gene encodes CDR1 LGHDT and CDR2 YNNKEL (reference sequence). The CDR3 loop spans 15 amino acids. The CDR3 coding sequence is TGTGCCAGCAGCGCGACAGAGACGATTAACTATGGCTACACCTTC. Amino acid sequence: CASSATETINYGYTF.